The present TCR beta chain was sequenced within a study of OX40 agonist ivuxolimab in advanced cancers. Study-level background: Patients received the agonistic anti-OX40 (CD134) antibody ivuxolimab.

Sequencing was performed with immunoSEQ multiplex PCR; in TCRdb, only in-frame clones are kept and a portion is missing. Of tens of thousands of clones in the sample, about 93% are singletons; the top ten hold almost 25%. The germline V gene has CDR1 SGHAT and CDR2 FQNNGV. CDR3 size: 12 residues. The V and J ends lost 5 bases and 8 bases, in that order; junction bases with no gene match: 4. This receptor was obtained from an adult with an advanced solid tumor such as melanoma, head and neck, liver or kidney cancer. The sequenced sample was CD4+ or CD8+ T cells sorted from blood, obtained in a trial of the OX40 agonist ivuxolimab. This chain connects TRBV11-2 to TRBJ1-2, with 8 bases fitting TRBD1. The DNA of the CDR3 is TGTGCCAGCAGCGGACAGGGCTGGGGCTACACCTTC. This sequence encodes CASSGQGWGYTF.